A single sample gave rise to the 21 T cell receptor beta chains below, sequenced in a study of blood T cell repertoires in COVID-19. Some clones are missing from TCRdb's copy, which holds only in-frame ones; the method was immunoSEQ multiplex PCR. The sample has roughly 60,000 clones, approximately 88% seen once; the top ten hold about 3.2%. Sequenced sample: peripheral blood. The receptor source for this set is a man aged 45-65 years with active COVID-19.

The chain combines TRBV6-5 with TRBJ2-1; 9 nucleotides agree with TRBD1. Germline CDR1 MNHEY, CDR2 SVGAGI. The V segment lost 5 bases and the J segment 3 bases; nucleotides outside the gene matches: 5. The CDR3 has 15 amino acids. CDR3: CASSMGQGHYNEQFF. The CDR3 DNA follows: TGTGCCAGCAGTATGGGACAGGGACACTACAATGAGCAGTTCTTC.

Only one count was recorded for this clone. The chain uses TRBV11-3 and TRBJ1-1; the D gene is possibly TRBD1 (5 bases). From germline, CDR1 is SGHNT and CDR2 YENEEA. V lost 5 bases to trimming and J lost 0 bases, with 13 bases between them. The CDR3 covers 15 residues. The CDR3 reads CASSPRGGLNTEAFF. The CDR3 bases are TGTGCCAGCAGCCCCCGGGGGGGTTTGAACACTGAAGCTTTCTTT. The entire variable domain, with the rest obtained from reference TRBV11-3 and TRBJ1-1, is as follows: EAGVVQSPRYKIIEKKQPVAFWCNPISGHNTLYWYLQNLGQGPELLIRYENEEAVDDSQLPKDRFSAERLKGVDSTLKIQPAELGDSAVYLCASSPRGGLNTEAFFGQGTRLTVV.

The chain uses TRBV6-5 and TRBJ2-7, with D possibly TRBD1 on 6 matching bases. V gave up 6 bases and J gave up 5 bases, with 17 bases separating them. The CDR3 runs 14 residues. Germline CDR1 is MNHEY and CDR2 is SVGAGI. CDR3 residues: CASSPRTAGDEQYF. The CDR3, as DNA: TGTGCCAGCAGCCCCAGGACAGCCGGGGACGAGCAGTACTTC.

This chain links TRBV18 with TRBJ1-1; D ambiguous. V was clipped by 3 bases and J by 6 bases, with 14 bases between them. CDR1 and CDR2 from the germline V gene are KGHSH and LQKENI. This CDR3 has 14 residues. CDR3 amino acids: CASSPYGIKAEAFF. In DNA form, the CDR3 reads TGTGCCAGCTCACCCTACGGGATTAAGGCTGAAGCTTTCTTT.

The V and J genes are TRBV7-9 and TRBJ2-1; D might be TRBD1 (5 bases). The CDR3 consists of 15 residues. Germline V gene data show CDR1 as SEHNR and CDR2 as FQNEAQ (reference sequence). Trimming pared 5 bases from V and 5 bases from J, leaving 16 bases between. CDR3 sequence: CASSLISTVHNEQFF. In DNA form, the CDR3 reads TGTGCCAGCAGCCTCATATCGACAGTTCACAATGAGCAGTTCTTC.

The chain couples TRBV11-2 to TRBJ2-5; possibly TRBD2 for D (5 bases). Germline CDR1 is SGHAT and CDR2 is FQNNGV. This CDR3 contains 13 residues. V lost 3 bases, J lost 1 base, and 6 bases lay in between. The CDR3 here is CASSLSGQETQYF. CDR3 nucleotide sequence: TGTGCCAGCAGCTTGAGCGGCCAAGAGACCCAGTACTTC.

The chain's CDR3 is CASLDRSNYGYTF. The DNA for the CDR3 is TGTGCCAGCCTGGACAGGAGTAACTATGGCTACACCTTC. This chain uses TRBV6-5 with TRBJ1-2; 7 positions agree with TRBD1. With V trimmed by 8 bases and J by 1 base, 4 bases remained unmatched. The germline CDR1 and CDR2 sequences are MNHEY and SVGAGI. The CDR3 consists of 13 residues.

The J gene is TRBJ2-2, the V gene TRBV2, with 8 bases identical to TRBD1. V lost 6 bases to trimming and J lost 7 bases; unmatched junction nucleotides: 19. The CDR3 length is 18 residues. CDR1 is SNHLY and CDR2 is FYNNEI in the germline V gene. In DNA form, the CDR3 reads TGTGCCAGCAGCCCCTGGCGGGGACAGGTTACGAGAGGCGGGGAGCTGTTTTTT. Protein sequence: CASSPWRGQVTRGGELFF.

The chain couples TRBV9 to TRBJ1-2; D unresolved. CDR3 size: 16 residues. V was shortened by 3 bases and J by 0 bases, with 15 bases between the two germline ends. The germline V gene encodes CDR1 SGDLS and CDR2 YYNGEE. CDR3 region: CASSADPGVANYGYTF. CDR3 in DNA: TGTGCCAGCAGCGCCGATCCCGGGGTAGCTAACTATGGCTACACCTTC.

The gene calls are TRBV4-3 and TRBJ1-2, with D tentatively TRBD1 (6 bases). Germline lookup yields CDR1 LGHNA and CDR2 YSLEER. This CDR3 comprises 15 residues. V gave up 0 bases and J gave up 7 bases, with 15 bases separating them. The chain's CDR3 is CASSQDLGGSRGYTF. The CDR3 bases are TGCGCCAGCAGCCAAGATCTAGGGGGATCTCGTGGCTACACCTTC.

This chain uses TRBV6-5 with TRBJ2-7; 8 nucleotides align to TRBD1. V gave up 7 bases and J gave up 2 bases; unmatched junction bases: 7. The CDR3 has 14 amino acids. The V gene's germline CDR1 is MNHEY and CDR2 SVGAGI. The CDR3 reads CASKRSTGAYEQYF. The CDR3 DNA reads as TGTGCCAGCAAAAGATCGACAGGGGCCTACGAGCAGTACTTC.

The chain is built from TRBV7-3 and TRBJ2-1, with D unresolved. V lost 6 bases and J lost 6, with 6 bases in between. The CDR3 extends over 11 amino acids. From germline, CDR1 is SGHTA and CDR2 FQGTGA. The CDR3 DNA is TGTGCCAGCAGGATCGGCAATGAGCAGTTCTTC. Protein sequence: CASRIGNEQFF.

J is TRBJ2-5 and V is TRBV4-1, with TRBD2 matching 9 bases. This CDR3 contains 17 residues. Per germline, CDR1 MGHRA and CDR2 YSYEKL. V trimming: 4 bases; J trimming: 5 bases; junction bases outside the gene matches: 14. The CDR3: CASSLALAGGPRETQYF. The CDR3 bases are TGCGCCAGCAGCCTTGCGTTGGCGGGGGGGCCGAGGGAGACCCAGTACTTC.

V gene TRBV5-1 combines with J gene TRBJ1-4; D is perhaps TRBD1 (6 bases). Germline loops: CDR1 SGHRS, CDR2 YFSETQ. Trimming removed 5 bases from V and 4 bases from J, with 12 bases in between. The CDR3 runs to 14 residues. The CDR3 region has the DNA TGCGCCAGCAGTAACGAAGGGGGTAATGAAAAACTGTTTTTT. Translating it yields CASSNEGGNEKLFF.

V usage is TRBV11-3 and J usage is TRBJ2-3, with unresolved D. V was clipped by 5 bases and J by 5 bases, with 8 bases between them. The CDR3 covers 12 residues. CDR1 is SGHNT, CDR2 YENEEA, per germline. This chain's CDR3 is CASSRAGDTQYF. CDR3 nucleotide sequence: TGTGCCAGCAGCCGTGCAGGAGATACGCAGTATTTT.

J is TRBJ2-7 and V is TRBV19, with D possibly being TRBD1 (5 bases). In germline, CDR1 is LNHDA, CDR2 SQIVND (reference sequence). This CDR3 is built from 12 residues. Trimming cost V 5 bases and J 7 bases, with 12 bases left between them. For the CDR3, the DNA is TGTGCCAGTAGTCCCCGCCAGGGAGAGCAGTACTTC. Translating it yields CASSPRQGEQYF.

Only one count was recorded for this clone. The chain links TRBV2 to TRBJ2-3; TRBD2 aligns across 9 bases. The CDR3 is 18 amino acids. Germline values: CDR1 SNHLY, CDR2 FYNNEI. V trimming: 1 base; J trimming: 5 bases; junction bases outside the gene matches: 13. This CDR3 reads CASSEGWASGDRVDTQYF. CDR3 nucleotides: TGTGCCAGCAGTGAAGGGTGGGCTAGCGGGGATCGGGTAGATACGCAGTATTTT.

The chain uses TRBV5-5 and TRBJ1-1; possible D gene TRBD1, 6 bases. V was shortened by 2 bases and J by 2 bases, with 13 bases between the two germline ends. Germline V CDR1 and CDR2: SGHKS, YYEKEE (reference sequence). This CDR3 comprises 15 residues. The CDR3 region is CASSFSGQPNTEAFF. CDR3 sequence (DNA): TGTGCCAGCAGCTTTTCCGGACAGCCCAACACTGAAGCTTTCTTT.

V and J are TRBV6-4 and TRBJ1-1; 8 bases align to TRBD1. CDR3 length equals 14 residues. V lost 7 bases, J lost 4 bases, and 8 bases stayed unmatched. CDR1 and CDR2 (germline): MRHNA, SNTAGT. CDR3 in amino acids: CASTRQGWGTEAFF. The CDR3 nucleotides are TGTGCCAGCACCCGACAGGGGTGGGGCACTGAAGCTTTCTTT.

The chain combines TRBV7-2 with TRBJ2-3, with TRBD2 matching 13 bases. J was trimmed by 2 bases and V by 5 bases; bases with no gene match: 7. The CDR3 has 17 amino acids. Germline V gene sequence: CDR1 SGHTA, CDR2 FQGNSA. Here the CDR3 DNA reads TGTGCCAGCAGCCGCTTACTAGCGGGGGGGTTCACAGATACGCAGTATTTT. It yields the protein CASSRLLAGGFTDTQYF.

For this clone: This sample includes further DNA sequences coding for the same CDR3. The genes are TRBV7-9 and TRBJ2-7; tentatively, D is TRBD1 (5 bases). Trimming took 2 bases from V and 4 from J, leaving 6 bases between them. From germline, CDR1 is SEHNR and CDR2 FQNEAQ (reference sequence). This CDR3 is built from 12 residues. CDR3 coding DNA: TGTGCCAGCAGCTTACAGGGATACGAGCAGTACTTC. Its protein is CASSLQGYEQYF.